What follows is one T cell receptor beta chain and its context. The clone's antigen remains unknown. No qualities accompany the bases; no much larger clone lies one base away. The germline V gene encodes CDR1 MNHEY and CDR2 SMNVEV (reference sequence). Clipping removes 8 bases from V and 7 bases from J, with 11 as the unmatched junction base count. The CDR3 holds 15 amino acids from the cysteine to the phenylalanine. Of all the DNA, just the CDR3 is kept, 45 bases in frame from base 1. The data originate from a study of OX40 agonist ivuxolimab in advanced cancers. Looking at the study overall: Ivuxolimab was a fully human IgG2 agonistic monoclonal antibody targeting the costimulatory receptor OX40 (CD134). Intravenous ivuxolimab was administered to patients every 2 weeks at six dose levels: 0.01, 0.1, 0.3, 1.5, 3 and 10 mg/kg. Among the approximately 50 dose-escalation patients, approximately 20 had hepatocellular carcinoma, 15 or so melanoma, 9 renal cell carcinoma and 9 head and neck cancer. In the dose-escalation cohort, 75% to 90% of patients were male, and the mean age was approximately 60 years with a range of roughly 20 to 79. Prior anti-PD-1, anti-PD-L1 or anti-CTLA-4 therapy was permitted, and approximately 40% of dose-escalation patients had received checkpoint inhibitors. Partial responses occurred in three dose-escalation patients, of whom one had hepatocellular carcinoma and two had cutaneous melanoma. Peripheral TCRbeta sequencing was intended to test whether TCR sequence diversity was altered and clonal T-cell expansion was caused by ivuxolimab. The paper describes the monotherapy dose-escalation part (N ≈ 52 patients) of the phase I trial of ivuxolimab. Broad study findings and their caveats: At doses of 0.1 to 3.0 mg/kg, clonal expansion of both CD4+ and CD8+ blood T cells was observed from baseline to week 6. Antigen specificity was not determined for the clonally expanded peripheral T cells. After ivuxolimab, more expanded clones were found on average in CD8+ T cells than in CD4+ T cells. Low levels of normalized T-cell clonal expansion were also seen in some patients who did not respond. In the 0.1-3.0 mg/kg groups, partial responders had among the lowest normalized peripheral clonal expansion, particularly in CD8+ T cells.

For sequencing of the TCRbeta CDR3 region, genomic DNA was extracted from the sorted cells. TCRbeta CDR3 regions were sequenced using the immunoSEQ Assay. Drawn from immuneACCESS, this table holds only the in-frame rearrangements with V and J called that TCRdb kept. Clones are partly lost; checked studies trace under half to an unresolved V gene and leave the rest unexplained. The sample table lists tens of thousands of clones, around 90% of them with a count of one. The ten largest clonotypes hold roughly 9.7% of the sample. The trial excluded patients who had a history of autoimmune disease or who were on systemic immunosuppression. In every dose cohort, peripheral blood was drawn for TCR sequencing at baseline, cycle 4 day 1, and cycle 7 day 1. The samples were taken from a phase I, first-in-human, multicenter, open-label dose-escalation trial of ivuxolimab. The trial enrolled adults with locally advanced or metastatic head and neck squamous cell, hepatocellular, melanoma or renal cell carcinoma. CD4+ and CD8+ T cells were sorted separately from peripheral blood before TCR sequencing.

Sequencing used CD4+ or CD8+ T cells sorted from blood, obtained in a trial of the OX40 agonist ivuxolimab. The V and J segments used are TRBV27 and TRBJ2-1; 10 bases in the junction line up with TRBD2. The clonotype originates from an adult with an advanced solid tumor such as melanoma, head and neck, liver or kidney cancer. At the DNA level, the sequence is TGTGCCAGCGGCCCCCCTAGCGGGAGTCGGAATGAGCAGTTCTTC. It codes for CASGPPSGSRNEQFF.